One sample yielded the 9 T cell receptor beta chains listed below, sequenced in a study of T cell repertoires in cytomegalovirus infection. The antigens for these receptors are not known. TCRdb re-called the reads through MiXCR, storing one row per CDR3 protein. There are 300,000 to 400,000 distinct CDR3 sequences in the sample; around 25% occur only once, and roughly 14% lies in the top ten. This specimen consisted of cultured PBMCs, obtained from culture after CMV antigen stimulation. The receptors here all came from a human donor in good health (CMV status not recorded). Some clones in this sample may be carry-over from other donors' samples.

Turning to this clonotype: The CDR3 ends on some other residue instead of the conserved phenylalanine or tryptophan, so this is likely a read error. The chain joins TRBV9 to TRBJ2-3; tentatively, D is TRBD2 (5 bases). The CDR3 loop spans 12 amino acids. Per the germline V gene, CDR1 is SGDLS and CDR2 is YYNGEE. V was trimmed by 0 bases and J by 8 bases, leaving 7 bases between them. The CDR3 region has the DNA TGTGCCAGCAGCGTAGTAGGAGGTACGCAGTATTCT. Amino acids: CASSVVGGTQYS.

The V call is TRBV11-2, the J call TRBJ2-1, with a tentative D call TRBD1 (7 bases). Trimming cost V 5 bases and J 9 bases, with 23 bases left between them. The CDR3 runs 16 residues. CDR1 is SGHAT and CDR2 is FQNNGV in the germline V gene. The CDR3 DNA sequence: TGTGCCAGCAGCCCCGGGGCGCAGGGGGGACTCGGTGAGCAGTTCTTC. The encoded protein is CASSPGAQGGLGEQFF.

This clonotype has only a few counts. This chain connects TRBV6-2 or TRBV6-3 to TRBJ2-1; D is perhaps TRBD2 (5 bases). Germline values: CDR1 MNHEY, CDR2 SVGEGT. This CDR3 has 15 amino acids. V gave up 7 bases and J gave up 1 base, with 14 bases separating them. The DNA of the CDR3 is TGTGCCAGCATAGGGAGCGTACGGTCCTACAATGAGCAGTTCTTC. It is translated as CASIGSVRSYNEQFF.

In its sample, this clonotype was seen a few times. Here the CDR3 reads CASSEGGKNTGELFF. The CDR3 region has the DNA TGCGCCAGCAGTGAGGGGGGGAAGAACACCGGGGAGCTGTTTTTT. This rearrangement joins TRBV10-1 to TRBJ2-2; D possibly corresponds to TRBD2 (6 bases). This CDR3 region has 15 residues. CDR1 and CDR2 (germline): WNHNN, SYGVQD (reference sequence). The germline V and J ends were trimmed by 2 bases and 1 base, with 8 bases remaining between them.

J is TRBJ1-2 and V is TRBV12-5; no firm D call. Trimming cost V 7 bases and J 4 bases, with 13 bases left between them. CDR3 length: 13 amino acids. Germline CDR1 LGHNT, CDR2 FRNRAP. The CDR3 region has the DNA TGTGCTAGTGCCGAGTCCGAGGGCTATGGCTACACCTTC. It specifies CASAESEGYGYTF.

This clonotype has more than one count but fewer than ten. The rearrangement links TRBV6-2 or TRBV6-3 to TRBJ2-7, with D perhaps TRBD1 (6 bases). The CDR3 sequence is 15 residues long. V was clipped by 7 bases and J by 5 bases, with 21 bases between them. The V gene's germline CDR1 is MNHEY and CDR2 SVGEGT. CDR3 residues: CASTPGAPKGNEQYV. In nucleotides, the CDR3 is TGTGCCAGCACCCCAGGGGCGCCCAAAGGCAACGAGCAGTACGTC.

The CDR3 spells CAIGAGRVDTDTQYF. The CDR3 region has the DNA TGTGCCATCGGCGCGGGACGGGTAGACACAGATACGCAGTATTTT. The genes are TRBV10-3 and TRBJ2-3; TRBD2 might be the D (6 bases). Germline CDR1 reads ENHRY; CDR2 reads SYGVKD. V gave up 8 bases and J gave up 2 bases, with 17 bases separating them. The CDR3 spans 15 residues.

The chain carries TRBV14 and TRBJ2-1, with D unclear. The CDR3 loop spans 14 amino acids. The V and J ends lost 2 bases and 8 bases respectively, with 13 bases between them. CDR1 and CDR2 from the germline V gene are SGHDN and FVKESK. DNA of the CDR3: TGTGCCAGCAGCCAACTTGACTCTCGTCATGAGCAGTTCTTC. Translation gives CASSQLDSRHEQFF. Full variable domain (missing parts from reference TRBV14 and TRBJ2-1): EAGVTQFPSHSVIEKGQTVTLRCDPISGHDNLYWYRRVMGKEIKFLLHFVKESKQDESGMPNNRFLAERTGGTYSTLKVQPAELEDSGVYFCASSQLDSRHEQFFGPGTRLTVL.

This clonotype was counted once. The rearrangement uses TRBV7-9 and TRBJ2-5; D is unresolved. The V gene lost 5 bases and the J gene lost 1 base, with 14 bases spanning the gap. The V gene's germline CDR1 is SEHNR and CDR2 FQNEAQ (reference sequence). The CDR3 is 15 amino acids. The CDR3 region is CASSPGHNVQETQYF. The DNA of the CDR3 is TGTGCCAGCAGCCCCGGCCATAACGTCCAAGAGACCCAGTACTTC. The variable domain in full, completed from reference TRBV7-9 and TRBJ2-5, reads DTGVSQNPRHKITKRGQNVTFRCDPISEHNRLYWYRQTLGQGPEFLTYFQNEAQLEKSRLLSDRFSAERPKGSFSTLEIQRTEQGDSAMYLCASSPGHNVQETQYFGPGTRLLVL.